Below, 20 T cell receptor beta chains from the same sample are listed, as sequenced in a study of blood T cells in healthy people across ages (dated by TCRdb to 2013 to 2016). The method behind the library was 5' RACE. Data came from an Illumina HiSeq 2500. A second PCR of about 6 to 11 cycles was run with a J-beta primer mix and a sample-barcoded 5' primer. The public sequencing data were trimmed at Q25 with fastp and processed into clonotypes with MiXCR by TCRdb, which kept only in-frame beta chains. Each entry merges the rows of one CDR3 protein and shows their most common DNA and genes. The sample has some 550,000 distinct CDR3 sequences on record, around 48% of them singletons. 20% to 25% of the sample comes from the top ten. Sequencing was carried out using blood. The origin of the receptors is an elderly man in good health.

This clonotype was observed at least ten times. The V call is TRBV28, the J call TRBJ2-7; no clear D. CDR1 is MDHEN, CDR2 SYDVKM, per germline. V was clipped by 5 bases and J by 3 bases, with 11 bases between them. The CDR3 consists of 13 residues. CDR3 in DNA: TGTGCCAGCAGTCCCCAGGTCCTCTACGAGCAGTACTTC. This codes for CASSPQVLYEQYF.

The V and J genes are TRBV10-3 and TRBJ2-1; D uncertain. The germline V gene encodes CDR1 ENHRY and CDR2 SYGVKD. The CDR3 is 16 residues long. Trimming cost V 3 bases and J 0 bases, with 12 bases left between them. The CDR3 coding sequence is TGTGCCATCAGTGAATTGGAGCTCACCTCCTACAATGAGCAGTTCTTC. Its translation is CAISELELTSYNEQFF.

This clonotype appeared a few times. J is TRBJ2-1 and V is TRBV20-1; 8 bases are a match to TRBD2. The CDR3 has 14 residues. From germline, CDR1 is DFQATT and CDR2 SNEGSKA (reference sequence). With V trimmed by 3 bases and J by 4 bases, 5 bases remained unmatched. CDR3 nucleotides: TGCAGTGCTAGTCTGGCGGGAGGTTACAATGAGCAGTTCTTC. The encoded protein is CSASLAGGYNEQFF.

The CDR3 DNA is TGTGCCAGCAGCTTAGTGGGGAGCGTCTACTACGAGCAGTACTTC. Encoded protein: CASSLVGSVYYEQYF. This sequence joins TRBV7-2 and TRBJ2-7, with D perhaps TRBD2 (5 bases). The CDR3 loop spans 15 amino acids. V lost 1 base to trimming and J lost 3 bases, with 13 bases between them. The germline V gene encodes CDR1 SGHTA and CDR2 FQGNSA.

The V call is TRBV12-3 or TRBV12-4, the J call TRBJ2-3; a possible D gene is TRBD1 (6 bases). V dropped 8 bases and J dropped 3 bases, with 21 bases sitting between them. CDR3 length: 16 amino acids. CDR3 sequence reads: CASQRGTGQWTDTQYF. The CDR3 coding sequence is TGTGCCAGCCAAAGGGGAACAGGGCAATGGACAGATACGCAGTATTTT.

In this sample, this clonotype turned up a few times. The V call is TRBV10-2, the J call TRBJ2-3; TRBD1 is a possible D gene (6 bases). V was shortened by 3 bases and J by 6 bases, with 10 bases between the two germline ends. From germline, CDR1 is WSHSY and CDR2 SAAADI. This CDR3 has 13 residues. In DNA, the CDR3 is TGCGCCAGCAGTGAAAGGACAGCGGATACGCAGTATTTT. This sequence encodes CASSERTADTQYF.

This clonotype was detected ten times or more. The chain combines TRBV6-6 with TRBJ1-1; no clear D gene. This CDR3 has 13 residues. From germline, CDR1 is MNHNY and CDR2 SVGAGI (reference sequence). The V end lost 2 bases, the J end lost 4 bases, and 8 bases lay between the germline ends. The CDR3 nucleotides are TGTGCCAGCAGTTACGAGGCGGGCACTGAAGCTTTCTTT. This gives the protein CASSYEAGTEAFF.

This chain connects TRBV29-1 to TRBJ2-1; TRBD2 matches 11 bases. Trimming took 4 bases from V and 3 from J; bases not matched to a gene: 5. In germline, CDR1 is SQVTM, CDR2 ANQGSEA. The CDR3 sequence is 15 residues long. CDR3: CSVAGLAGHYNEQFF. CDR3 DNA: TGCAGCGTTGCCGGACTAGCGGGCCACTACAATGAGCAGTTCTTC.

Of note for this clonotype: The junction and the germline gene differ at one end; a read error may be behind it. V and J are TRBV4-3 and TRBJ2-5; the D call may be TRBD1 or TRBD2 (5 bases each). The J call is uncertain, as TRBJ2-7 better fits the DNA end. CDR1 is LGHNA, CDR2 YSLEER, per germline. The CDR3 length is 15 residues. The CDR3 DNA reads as TGCACCAGCAGCCAAGCGGCGACAGATATCTACGAGCAGTACTTC. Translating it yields CTSSQAATDIYEQYF.

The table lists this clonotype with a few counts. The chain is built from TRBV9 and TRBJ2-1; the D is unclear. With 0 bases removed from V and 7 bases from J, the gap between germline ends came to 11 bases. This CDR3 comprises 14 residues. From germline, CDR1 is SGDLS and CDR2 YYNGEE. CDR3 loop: CASSVEPTANEQFF. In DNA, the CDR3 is TGTGCCAGCAGCGTAGAGCCCACTGCTAATGAGCAGTTCTTC.

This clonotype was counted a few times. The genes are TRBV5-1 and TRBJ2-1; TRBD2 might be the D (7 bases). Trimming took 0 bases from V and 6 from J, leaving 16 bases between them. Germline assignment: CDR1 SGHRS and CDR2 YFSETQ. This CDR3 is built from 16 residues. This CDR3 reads CASSLGGLGGANEQFF. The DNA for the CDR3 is TGCGCCAGCAGCTTGGGAGGACTAGGGGGGGCCAATGAGCAGTTCTTC.

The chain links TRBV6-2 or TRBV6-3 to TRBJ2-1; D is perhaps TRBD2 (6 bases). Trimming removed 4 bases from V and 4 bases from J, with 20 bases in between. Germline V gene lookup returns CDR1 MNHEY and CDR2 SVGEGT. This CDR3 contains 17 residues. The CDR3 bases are TGTGCCAGCAGTTCCGGGGGACCGGGGACCCCTTACAATGAGCAGTTCTTC. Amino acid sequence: CASSSGGPGTPYNEQFF.

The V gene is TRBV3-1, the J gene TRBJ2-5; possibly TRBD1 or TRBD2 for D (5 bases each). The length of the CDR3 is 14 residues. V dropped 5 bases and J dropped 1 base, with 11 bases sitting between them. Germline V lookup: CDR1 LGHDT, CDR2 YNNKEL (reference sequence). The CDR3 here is CASSVRDGQETQYF. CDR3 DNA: TGTGCCAGCAGCGTCCGGGACGGCCAAGAGACCCAGTACTTC.

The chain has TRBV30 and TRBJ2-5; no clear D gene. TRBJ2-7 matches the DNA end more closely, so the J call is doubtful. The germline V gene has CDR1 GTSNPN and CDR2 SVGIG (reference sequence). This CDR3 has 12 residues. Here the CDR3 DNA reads TGTGCCTGGATAGTAATCCGCTACGAGCAGTACTTC. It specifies CAWIVIRYEQYF.

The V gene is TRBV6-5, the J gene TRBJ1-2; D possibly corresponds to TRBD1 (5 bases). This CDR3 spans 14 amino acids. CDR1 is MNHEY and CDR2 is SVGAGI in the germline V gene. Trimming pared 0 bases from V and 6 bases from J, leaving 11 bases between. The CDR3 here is CASSYSGVGDGYTF. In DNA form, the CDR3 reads TGTGCCAGCAGTTACTCGGGGGTGGGGGATGGCTACACCTTC.

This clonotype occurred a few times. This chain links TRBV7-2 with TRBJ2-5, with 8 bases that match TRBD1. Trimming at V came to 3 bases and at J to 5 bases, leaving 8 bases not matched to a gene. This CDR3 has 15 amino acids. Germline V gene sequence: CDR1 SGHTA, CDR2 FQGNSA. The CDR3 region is CASSLQGAIIETQYF. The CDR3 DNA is TGTGCCAGCAGCTTGCAGGGGGCGATAATTGAGACCCAGTACTTC.

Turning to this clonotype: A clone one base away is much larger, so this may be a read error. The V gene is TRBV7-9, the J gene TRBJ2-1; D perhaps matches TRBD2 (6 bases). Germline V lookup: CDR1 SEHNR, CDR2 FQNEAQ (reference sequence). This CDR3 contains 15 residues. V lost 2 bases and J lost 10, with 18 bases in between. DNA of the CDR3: TGTGCCAGCAGCTTATCGGGGGTTCCCTCCTACGAGCAGTTCTTC. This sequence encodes CASSLSGVPSYEQFF.

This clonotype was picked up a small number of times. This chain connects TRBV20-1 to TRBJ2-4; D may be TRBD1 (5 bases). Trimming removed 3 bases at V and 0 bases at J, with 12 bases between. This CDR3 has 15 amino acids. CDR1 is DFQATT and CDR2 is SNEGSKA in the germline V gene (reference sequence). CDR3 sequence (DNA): TGCAGTGCTAGGGAAACAGGAGTAGCCAAAAACATTCAGTACTTC. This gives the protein CSARETGVAKNIQYF.

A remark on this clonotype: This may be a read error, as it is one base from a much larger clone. The CDR3 DNA reads as TGTGCCAGCAGCTTACCGTCCGCAGATACGCAGTATTTT. Protein product: CASSLPSADTQYF. The chain joins TRBV7-2 to TRBJ2-3, with D unclear. Germline values: CDR1 SGHTA, CDR2 FQGNSA. The CDR3 spans 13 residues. V gave up 2 bases and J gave up 4 bases, with 7 bases separating them.

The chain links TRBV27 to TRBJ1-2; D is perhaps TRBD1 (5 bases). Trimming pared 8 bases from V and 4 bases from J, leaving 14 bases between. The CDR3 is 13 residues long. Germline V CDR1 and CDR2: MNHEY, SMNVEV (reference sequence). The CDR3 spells CASGPRQGYGYTF. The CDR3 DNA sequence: TGTGCCAGCGGTCCCCGGCAGGGCTATGGCTACACCTTC.